The sequence of this T cell receptor beta chain was determined in a study of identical twins. Each cDNA held unique molecular identifiers, and template switching gave it a universal primer site. MiXCR, applied by TCRdb to the 5' RACE reads, yields one record per CDR3 protein. The table has nearly 900,000 distinct CDR3 sequences, 9% to 15% seen once; the top ten hold 1.5% to 2%. Trimming at V came to 1 base and at J to 7 bases, leaving 8 bases not matched to a gene. CDR3 size: 16 residues. CDR1 is DFQATT, CDR2 SNEGSKA, per germline (reference sequence). In its sample, this clonotype was seen many times. No antigen is known for it. Study-wide findings and caveats: The analysis was cross-sectional rather than longitudinal within donors. Insertions were fewer in abundant cord blood beta clonotypes, whereas memory repertoires showed none of this pattern. Models came in too low on out-of-frame TCR alpha sharing in monozygotic twins.

These records were also assigned to another study, of yellow fever vaccine responses in identical twins.

The material sequenced was PBMCs. The sequence came from a woman between 18 and 29 years old in good health. The chain employs TRBV20-1 and TRBJ2-2; 11 bases agree with TRBD1. The CDR3 here is CSARARGQGASGELFF. The CDR3 nucleotides are TGCAGTGCTAGAGCCCGCGGACAGGGGGCTAGCGGGGAGCTGTTTTTT.